Listed below are T cell receptor beta chains from one sample, sequenced in a study of naive and memory T cell subsets. MiXCR, applied by TCRdb to the UMI-ligation and nested PCR reads, yields one record per CDR3 protein. The sample records around 110,000 distinct CDR3 sequences, roughly 36% being singletons. Sequencing used central memory CD4+ T cells from blood. The receptors stem from a human donor in good health. CDR3s include the opening cysteine and the closing phenylalanine or tryptophan. A D gene is named only where the DNA matches it firmly. For some rows the clone size is stated as once, few or many, or as a class when expanded; others skip it.

d_gene	abundance	j_gene	v_gene	CDR3nt	CDR3aa
-	few	TRBJ2-3	TRBV18	TGTGCCAGCTCACCACCGGCCCCCACAGATACGCAGTATTTT	CASSPPAPTDTQYF
TRBD1	few	TRBJ2-7	TRBV18	TGTGCCAGCTCACCGGGGACAGCGAGGGGGGAGCAGTACTTC	CASSPGTARGEQYF
TRBD2	-	TRBJ2-5	TRBV13	TGTGCCAGCAGCCCCTTCCTCGGGACTAGCCTGGGGACCCAGTACTTC	CASSPFLGTSLGTQYF
TRBD2	-	TRBJ2-1	TRBV27	TGTGCCAGCAGCCTCCGCGGACTAGCGGGAGACAATGAGCAGTTCTTC	CASSLRGLAGDNEQFF
TRBD2	-	TRBJ2-3	TRBV11-3	TGTGCCAGCAGCTTGGGAGGGTTTGCGGCGCCAGATACGCAGTATTTT	CASSLGGFAAPDTQYF
TRBD1	few	TRBJ2-5	TRBV5-1	TGCGCCAGCAGCTTGGCTCCGGGACAGGGGTACCAAGAGACCCAGTACTTC	CASSLAPGQGYQETQYF
TRBD2	few	TRBJ2-3	TRBV29-1	TGCAGCGTTGGAGGGACTAGCGGAGGGGGCACGCAGTATTTT	CSVGGTSGGGTQYF
TRBD1	few	TRBJ2-3	TRBV20-1	TGCAGTGCTAGAGGGCAACAGGGGGCTGGAGATACGCAGTATTTT	CSARGQQGAGDTQYF
-	-	TRBJ2-2	TRBV5-1	TGCGCCAGCAGTCTTTTCGGCCGTGGGGGGTCCACCGGGGAGCTGTTTTTT	CASSLFGRGGSTGELFF
-	-	TRBJ1-4	TRBV27	TGTGCCAGCAGTTTCTATACGGGGGGGGCCCCTGAAAAACTGTTTTTT	CASSFYTGGAPEKLFF
-	-	TRBJ1-5	TRBV28	TGTGCCAGCAGTCGCTTGGGGGGGCTCGGTCAGCCCCAGCATTTT	CASSRLGGLGQPQHF
TRBD2	-	TRBJ2-5	TRBV7-8	TGTGCCAGCAGCCATCGGACTAGGCAAGAGACCCAGTACTTC	CASSHRTRQETQYF
-	-	TRBJ2-3	TRBV27	TGTGCCAGCAGTTCAACGGGACTCGGCACAGATACGCAGTATTTT	CASSSTGLGTDTQYF
-	few	TRBJ1-6	TRBV6-5	TGTGCCAGCAGTTACTCGAGCAGGGTCCATTCACCCCTCCACTTT	CASSYSSRVHSPLHF
-	once	TRBJ1-2	TRBV20-1	TGCAGTGCGGGCCCCCCCAATAACTATGGCTACACCTTC	CSAGPPNNYGYTF
-	-	TRBJ2-3	TRBV4-1	TGCGCCAGCAGCGGAGGGACCCGGGGAGATACGCAGTATTTT	CASSGGTRGDTQYF
TRBD2	-	TRBJ2-1	TRBV4-1	TGCGCCAGCAGCCATAGCGGGAACTCCTACAATGAGCAGTTCTTC	CASSHSGNSYNEQFF
TRBD1	-	TRBJ1-1	TRBV12-3/TRBV12-4	TGTGCCAGCAGTTTAAGGACAGGGAAAGGGGACACTGAAGCTTTCTTT	CASSLRTGKGDTEAFF
-	-	TRBJ2-2	TRBV20-1	TGCAGTGCTAGCGGGAGAGCGGTCGGGGAGCTGTTTTTT	CSASGRAVGELFF
TRBD1	-	TRBJ2-7	TRBV12-3/TRBV12-4	TGTGCCAGCAAACTCCGGGACAGCTCCTACGAGCAGTACTTC	CASKLRDSSYEQYF
-	few	TRBJ2-5	TRBV24-1	TGTGCCACCGCGTCTGGGGGCCCAGGTACCCAGTACTTC	CATASGGPGTQYF
-	-	TRBJ2-7	TRBV3-1	TGTGCCAGCAGCCAACACAGCTCCTACGAGCAGTACTTC	CASSQHSSYEQYF
-	many	TRBJ1-1	TRBV2	TGTGCCAGCAGTGAAAAGGGAATGAACACTGAAGCTTTCTTT	CASSEKGMNTEAFF
TRBD1	-	TRBJ1-6	TRBV6-5	TGTGCCAGCAGAGCCCCCGGGACAGGGGATTCACCCCTCCACTTT	CASRAPGTGDSPLHF
TRBD2	-	TRBJ2-5	TRBV12-5	TGTGCTAGTGGTTTGACCAAGTTAGGACTAGCGGGAGTAACAGAGGGAGAGACCCAGTACTTC	CASGLTKLGLAGVTEGETQYF
TRBD2	-	TRBJ2-2	TRBV20-1	TGCAGTGTCCCACGGGAGGGCCGTAACACCGGGGAGCTGTTTTTT	CSVPREGRNTGELFF
-	-	TRBJ2-6	TRBV10-3	TGTGCCATCATGGAGTCTGGGGCCAACGTCCTGACTTTC	CAIMESGANVLTF
-	-	TRBJ2-2	TRBV5-1	TGCGCCAGCAGCTTTATGGTGCAGGGCGCTACCGGGGAGCTGTTTTTT	CASSFMVQGATGELFF
-	few	TRBJ2-3	TRBV27	TGTGCCAGCAGTTTATTTCTAGAGGGCACAGATACGCAGTATTTT	CASSLFLEGTDTQYF
TRBD2	once	TRBJ2-3	TRBV28	TGTGCCAGCAGTTTAGGGCTCCTAGCGGGAGGAACAGATACGCAGTATTTT	CASSLGLLAGGTDTQYF
TRBD1	-	TRBJ1-1	TRBV27	TGTGCCAGCAGTTCATCCTGGACAGGGGCGAATGAAGCTTTCTTT	CASSSSWTGANEAFF
-	-	TRBJ1-4	TRBV12-3/TRBV12-4	TGTGCCAGCAGCCTCTCCGGCTTGGGAATTAATGAAAAACTGTTTTTT	CASSLSGLGINEKLFF
-	many	TRBJ1-1	TRBV7-2	TGTGCCAGCAGCTTAGCCCCGAACACTGAAGCTTTCTTT	CASSLAPNTEAFF
-	once	TRBJ2-2	TRBV7-9	TGTGCCAGCAGCTTGTTTATTACCGGGCCAAGGCGAACCACCGGGGAGCTGTTTTTT	CASSLFITGPRRTTGELFF
-	-	TRBJ1-2	TRBV5-1	TGCGCCAGCAGCAGTACAGGTACGGATGGCTACACCTTC	CASSSTGTDGYTF
TRBD2	-	TRBJ2-1	TRBV19	TGTGCCAGTAGTATTCGGAGCGGGAGTGGCGGTGAGCAGTTCTTC	CASSIRSGSGGEQFF
TRBD1	few	TRBJ2-3	TRBV29-1	TGCAGCTTGGGGGACAGGGGCACAGATACGCAGTATTTT	CSLGDRGTDTQYF
-	few	TRBJ2-1	TRBV7-2	TGTGCCAGCAGCTCAGAACTATACAATGAGCAGTTCTTC	CASSSELYNEQFF